This T cell receptor (beta chain) was recovered during a study of T cell responses to AZD1222 COVID-19 vaccine. Overall study results and limits: Spike regions recognized by vaccine-associated CD4 TCRs spanned the protein, led by 160-218 and 743-854.

Generated by immunoSEQ multiplex PCR, the TCRdb table keeps only in-frame clones and is missing some. The top ten clones hold about 4.8% of a sample with 90,000 to 150,000 clones, approximately 89% of them seen once. About this clone itself: What it binds is unknown.

This sample comprised peripheral blood, obtained on day 0 of AZD1222 vaccination. The origin of this receptor is an adult in good health.

In nucleotides, the CDR3 is TGTGCCAGCAGTCACGACAGGGGGTCCACTGAAGCTTTCTTT. This codes for CASSHDRGSTEAFF. This chain uses TRBV2 with TRBJ1-1; 9 bases line up with TRBD1. This CDR3 is 14 amino acids long. J was trimmed by 4 bases and V by 5 bases; bases with no gene match: 5. CDR1 and CDR2 from the germline V gene are SNHLY and FYNNEI. The full variable domain, its missing parts supplied by reference TRBV2 and TRBJ1-1, is EPEVTQTPSHQVTQMGQEVILRCVPISNHLYFYWYRQILGQKVEFLVSFYNNEISEKSEIFDDQFSVERPDGSNFTLKIRSTKLEDSAMYFCASSHDRGSTEAFFGQGTRLTVV.